A single TCR beta chain is shown here with its context. The data stem from a study of blood T cell repertoires in COVID-19. Turning to the study itself: PBMCs, B-cell-depleted T cells, or T cells were the source of the cDNA or gDNA that made up the material.

Repertoires were generated with immunoSEQ multiplex PCR, while TCRdb's copy carries only in-frame clones and drops some. The repertoire holds around 250,000 clones, with around 80% as singletons. Germline CDR1 is SGHNT and CDR2 is YENEEA. V lost 5 bases and J lost 2, with 12 bases in between. The CDR3 covers 14 residues. The chain joins TRBV11-3 to TRBJ1-2, with D possibly matching TRBD1 (6 bases). The sequence derives from a man aged 40-49 years who had been exposed to COVID-19. The sequencing input was PBMCs or T cells enriched from blood (not recorded which). CDR3 loop: CASSLGRGNYGYTF. The CDR3 nucleotides read TGTGCCAGCAGCCTCGGCAGGGGCAACTATGGCTACACCTTC.